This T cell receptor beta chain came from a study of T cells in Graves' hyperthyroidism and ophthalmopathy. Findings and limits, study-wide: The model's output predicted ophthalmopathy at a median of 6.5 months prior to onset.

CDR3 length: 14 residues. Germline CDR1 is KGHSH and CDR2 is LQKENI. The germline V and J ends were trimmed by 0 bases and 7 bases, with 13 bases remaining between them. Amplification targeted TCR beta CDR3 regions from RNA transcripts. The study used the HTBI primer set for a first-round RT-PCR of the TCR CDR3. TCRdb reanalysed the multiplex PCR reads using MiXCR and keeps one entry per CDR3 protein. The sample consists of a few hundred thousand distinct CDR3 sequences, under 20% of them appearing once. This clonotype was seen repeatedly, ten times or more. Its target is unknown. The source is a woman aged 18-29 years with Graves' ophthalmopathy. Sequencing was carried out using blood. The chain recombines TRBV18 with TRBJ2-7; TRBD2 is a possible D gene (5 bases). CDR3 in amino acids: CASSPPEGLGEQYF. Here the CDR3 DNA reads TGTGCCAGCTCACCACCTGAGGGCCTCGGAGAGCAGTACTTC.